This T cell receptor (beta chain) was recovered during a study of tumor-infiltrating lymphocytes in localized non-small cell lung cancer. As for the study in general: Patients included smokers and never-smokers with various histologies, some sampled after neoadjuvant chemotherapy.

Assay: immunoSEQ multiplex PCR; the TCRdb copy retains only in-frame clones and omits some. The data hold 21,000 or so clones, with approximately 80% observed a single time. General study findings and limits: IM1 and IM2 tumors showed no difference in T-cell fraction. Tumor T-cell fraction from TCR sequencing was not associated with recurrence-free survival (p = 0.61). Higher tumor T cell infiltration than in uninvolved lung was supported by TCRbeta sequencing.

Germline loops: CDR1 SGHAT, CDR2 FQNNGV. After removal of 3 bases from V and 1 base from J, the junction contained 4 bases not matched to a gene. The CDR3 covers 17 residues. Comments on this clone: Its antigen is unknown.

Sequencing was performed on lung tumor tissue. The genes are TRBV11-2 and TRBJ2-3; 13 positions match TRBD2. The receptor's source is a human donor with non-small cell lung cancer. CDR3 protein: CASSLQGLAGGTDTQYF. For the CDR3, the DNA is TGTGCCAGCAGCTTGCAAGGACTAGCGGGAGGCACAGATACGCAGTATTTT.